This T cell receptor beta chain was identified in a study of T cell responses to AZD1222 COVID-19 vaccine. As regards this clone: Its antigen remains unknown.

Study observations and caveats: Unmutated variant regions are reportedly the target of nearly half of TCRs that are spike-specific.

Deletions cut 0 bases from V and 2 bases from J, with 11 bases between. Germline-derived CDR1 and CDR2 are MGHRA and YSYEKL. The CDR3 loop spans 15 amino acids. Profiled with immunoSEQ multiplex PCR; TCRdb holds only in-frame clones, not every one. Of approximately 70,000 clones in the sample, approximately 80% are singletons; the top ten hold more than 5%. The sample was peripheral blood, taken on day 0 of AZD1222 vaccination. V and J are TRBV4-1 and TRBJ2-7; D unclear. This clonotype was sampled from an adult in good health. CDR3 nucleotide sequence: TGCGCCAGCAGCCAAGAAGAGGCTCCAGCCTACGAGCAGTACTTC. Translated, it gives CASSQEEAPAYEQYF.